This T cell receptor beta chain is from a study of CD8 T cells in Susac syndrome. This CDR3 has 13 amino acids. Germline values: CDR1 SGHRS, CDR2 YFSETQ. Trimming removed 4 bases at V and 4 bases at J, with 9 bases between. RNA was extracted with the RNeasy kit, and a quantity of 0.5 to 1 ug was reverse transcribed using random hexamers. An immunoSEQ multiplex PCR amplified TCR beta CDR3 over 54 Vbeta and 13 Jbeta. TCRdb ran MiXCR on the immunoSEQ multiplex PCR reads and lists one entry per CDR3 protein. The sample lists 180,000 or so distinct CDR3 sequences, about 95% occurring once. From blood CD8+ and CD4+ T cells, the TCR beta chain was sequenced.

Sequences were obtained from CD4+ T cells from PBMCs. The chain carries TRBV5-1 and TRBJ2-1; tentatively, D is TRBD2 (6 bases). This sequence was found in a human donor in good health. The CDR3 DNA is TGCGCCAGCAGCCCGGGACTTTACAATGAGCAGTTCTTC. It specifies CASSPGLYNEQFF. The variable domain in full, with the rest retrieved from reference TRBV5-1 and TRBJ2-1, is KAGVTQTPRYLIKTRGQQVTLSCSPISGHRSVSWYQQTPGQGLQFLFEYFSETQRNKGNFPGRFSGRQFSNSRSEMNVSTLELGDSALYLCASSPGLYNEQFFGPGTRLTVL.